The clone carrying this TCR beta chain was found once. Reverse transcription of 0.5 to 1 ug RNA was performed with random hexamers. TCR beta CDR3 was amplified by immunoSEQ covering 54 Vbeta and 13 Jbeta. TCRdb recomputed calls from the immunoSEQ multiplex PCR reads with MiXCR, one row per CDR3 protein. Of some 90,000 distinct CDR3 sequences listed, 90% to 95% were seen once; the top ten hold less than 0.35%. The data were taken from a study of CD8 T cells in Susac syndrome. Between the trimmed V and J ends, which lost 2 bases and 3 bases, there was a span of 16 bases. CDR3 length: 16 residues. In blood CD8+ and CD4+ T cells, TCR beta underwent sequencing. While CD8+ and CD4+ T cells were isolated negatively, TEMRA cells were enriched by FACS.

The receptor was derived from a human donor in good health. The source material was CD8+ T cells from PBMCs. The J gene is TRBJ2-5, the V gene TRBV23-1; D tentatively reads TRBD1 or TRBD2 (5 bases each). TRBV23-1 belongs to the ORF category, with a function that is uncertain. This CDR3 is CASSQPGRATEETQYF. The CDR3 bases are TGCGCCAGCAGTCAACCGGGACGGGCAACGGAAGAGACCCAGTACTTC.